This TCR beta chain is from a study of blood T cell repertoires in COVID-19 (dated by TCRdb to between 2020 and 2021). Looking at the study overall: Collaborator samples came from the United States, Italy and Spain and covered acute and convalescent phases of COVID-19. Sample metadata almost always included a de-identified subject ID, COVID-19 status, age in years and sex. The material from the prospective study consisted of cDNA or gDNA derived from T cells, B-cell-depleted T cells, or PBMCs. The repertoires were released in a freely available public database intended as a resource for research on the immune response to SARS-CoV-2. Where available, HLA class I and class II types were obtained from metadata supplied by the sample provider rather than from assay-based typing. Samples were obtained from the ongoing ImmuneRACE study (first 160 participants) and from 1,254 subjects provided by 6 global collaborators. Subjects who had been exposed to COVID-19, were actively infected with it, or had recovered from it provided the deeply sampled blood TCRbeta repertoires that made up the dataset.

From a lookup of the germline V gene (reference sequence), CDR1 and CDR2 are GTSNPN and SVGIG. The V end gives up 7 bases and the J end 12 bases, leaving 15 bases in the junction not matched to a gene. From the cysteine through the phenylalanine, the CDR3 covers 12 amino acids. CDR3 DNA is the only sequence kept; it has 36 bases, read in frame from the first base. The immunoSEQ Assay, a bias-controlled multiplex PCR, was used to amplify TCRbeta CDR3 regions from genomic DNA. On the authors' methods: The number of nucleated cells in each sample was estimated by amplification of reference gene primers within the assay. To quantify the absolute abundance of each unique TCRbeta CDR3 rearrangement, sequence reads were collapsed and filtered. Productive Simpson clonality was computed per sample as the square root of Simpson's diversity index over productive rearrangements. Entries here come from immuneACCESS through TCRdb and include only in-frame sequences with V and J called. Some clones fail to appear in such tables; in the studies checked, an unresolved V gene covers under half of the shortfall, and the cause of the remainder is unknown. V, J and clone size reflect that table, while D and trimming were determined from the DNA. In this sample the table shows hundreds of thousands of clones, roughly 89% of which occur a single time. The leading ten clones occupy about 1.7% of the sample.

Findings and caveats that apply to the study as a whole: The quantity of clinical and demographic metadata differed by source and by participant and was supplied without curation.

Participants in the prospective study were aged about 18 to 95 years, lived in about two dozen United States geographic areas, and enrolled through a virtual design. Cohort assignment in the prospective study relied on participant-reported clinical history from a screening survey and a study questionnaire. In the prospective study, mobile phlebotomists collected whole blood, serum and a nasopharyngeal or oropharyngeal swab from each participant. Participants in the prospective study had the option to provide additional blood draws and questionnaires over a roughly two-month period. Prospective study blood samples were shipped either frozen or at room temperature before DNA extraction. Worth noting for this clone: Its antigen is currently not known. There are no base qualities to consult, and no much larger clone falls within one base.

Sequencing used PBMCs or T cells enriched from blood (not recorded which). Recombination joined TRBV30 with TRBJ2-7; the central 7 bases match TRBD2. The sequence derives from a woman aged 18-29 years with acute COVID-19. This receptor has the CDR3 CALQNPLERGYF. The nucleotide sequence is TGTGCCTTGCAAAACCCACTCGAGCGGGGGTACTTC.